This paragraph reports one T cell receptor beta chain. In this sample, this clonotype turned up a few times. Its specific antigen is unknown. There are no base qualities to consult, and no much larger clone falls within one base. This entry belongs to a study of CD8 T cells in ankylosing spondylitis (dated by TCRdb to the late 2010s). General notes on the study: The study profiled T cell receptor beta repertoires in healthy donors and ankylosing spondylitis patients to find disease-linked TCR variants. The full study cohort comprised around 25 ankylosing spondylitis patients and approximately 100 healthy donors. Peripheral blood was sampled, and synovial fluid was also collected from ankylosing spondylitis patients.

Counted from cysteine to phenylalanine, this CDR3 has 11 amino acids. Only the CDR3 DNA stays, 33 bases, in frame from base 1. CDR1 and CDR2 (SEHNR, FQNEAQ) derive from the germline V gene (reference sequence). V lost 6 bases and J lost 9 bases; the stretch between them is 9 bases long. Overall study results and their limits: A TCR beta motif made up of several highly homologous amino acid variants appeared to be characteristic of blood from ankylosing spondylitis patients. The disease-linked clones were reported to be significantly enriched in matched synovial fluid samples from ankylosing spondylitis patients. Some motif variants were previously reported in synovial fluid and blood of reactive arthritis patients, suggesting common disease-initiation mechanisms. The disease-linked clones showed a CD8+ phenotype and occurred at relatively low frequencies in peripheral blood.

This sample was sequenced with an Illumina HiSeq 2500. TCR beta libraries were prepared by quantitative 5'-RACE with molecular barcodes. The published analysis was carried out like this. To identify disease-linked TCR variants, a new computational method was used, one built on a probabilistic model of VDJ rearrangement. TCRdb cleaned the public reads at Q25 with fastp, built clones with MiXCR and kept in-frame beta chains. CDR3 protein duplicates are merged, each entry listing the most common genes and DNA. These V and J calls are TCRdb output, not the study's own analysis. This sample gives 350,000 to 550,000 distinct CDR3 sequences in total; around 26% of them show up just once. Of the sample, about 0.92% falls within the top ten clones.

This TCR was recovered from a male donor with ankylosing spondylitis. The sequenced sample consisted of blood, either unsorted or a sorted T cell fraction (not recorded which). The receptor chain draws on TRBV7-9 and TRBJ2-1; no D gene is confidently identified. For the CDR3, the sequence is CASRVTAEQFF. DNA sequence: TGTGCCAGCAGGGTGACCGCTGAGCAGTTCTTC.